This TCR beta chain was documented in a study of T-cell reconstitution after alpha-beta-depleted transplantation in children. Germline V gene sequence: CDR1 KGHDR, CDR2 SFDVKD. With 8 bases removed from V and 4 bases from J, the gap between germline ends came to 13 bases. This CDR3 has 14 residues. Molecular barcoding with unique molecular identifiers was used for the TCRbeta library. Via MiXCR, TCRdb re-called the PCR reads, giving one row per CDR3 protein. The table shows some 520,000 distinct CDR3 sequences, with roughly 33% occurring only once. Points on this clonotype: Here the CDR3 omits its conserved ending phenylalanine or tryptophan, so a read error is the likely source.

V usage is TRBV24-1 and J usage is TRBJ2-2, with a possible D match to TRBD2 (6 bases). This sequence originates from a human donor who donated a stem cell graft to a child with aplastic anemia. The sample consisted of PBMCs from the stem cell graft donor, taken from the stem cell graft. The chain's CDR3 is CATTTRRGTGELFY. Here the CDR3 DNA reads TGTGCCACCACGACTAGGAGAGGCACCGGGGAGCTGTTTTAT.